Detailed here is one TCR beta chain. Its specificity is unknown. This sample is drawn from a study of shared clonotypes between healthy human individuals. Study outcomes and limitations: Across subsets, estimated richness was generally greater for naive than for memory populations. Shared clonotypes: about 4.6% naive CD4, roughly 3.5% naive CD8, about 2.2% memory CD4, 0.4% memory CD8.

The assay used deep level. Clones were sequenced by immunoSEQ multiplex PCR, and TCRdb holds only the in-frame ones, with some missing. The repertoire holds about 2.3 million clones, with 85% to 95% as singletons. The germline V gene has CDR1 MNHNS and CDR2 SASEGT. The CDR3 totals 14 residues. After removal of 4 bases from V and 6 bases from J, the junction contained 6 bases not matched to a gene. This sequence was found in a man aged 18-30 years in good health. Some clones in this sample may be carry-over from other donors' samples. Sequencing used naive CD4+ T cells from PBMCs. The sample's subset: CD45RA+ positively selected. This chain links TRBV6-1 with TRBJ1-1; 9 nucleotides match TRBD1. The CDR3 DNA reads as TGTGCCAGCAGTGGAAATAGACAGGGGGCTGAAGCTTTCTTT. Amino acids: CASSGNRQGAEAFF.